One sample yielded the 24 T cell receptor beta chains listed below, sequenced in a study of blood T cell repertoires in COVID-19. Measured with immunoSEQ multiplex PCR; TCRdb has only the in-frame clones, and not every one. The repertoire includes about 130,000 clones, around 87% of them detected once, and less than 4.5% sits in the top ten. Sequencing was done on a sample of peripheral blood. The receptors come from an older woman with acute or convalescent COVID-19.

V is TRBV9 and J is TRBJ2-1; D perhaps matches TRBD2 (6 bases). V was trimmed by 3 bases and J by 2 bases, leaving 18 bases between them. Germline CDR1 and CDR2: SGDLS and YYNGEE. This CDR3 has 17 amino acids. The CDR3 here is CASSERGRGLTYNEQFF. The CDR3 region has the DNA TGTGCCAGCAGCGAGCGAGGTCGGGGACTCACCTACAATGAGCAGTTCTTC.

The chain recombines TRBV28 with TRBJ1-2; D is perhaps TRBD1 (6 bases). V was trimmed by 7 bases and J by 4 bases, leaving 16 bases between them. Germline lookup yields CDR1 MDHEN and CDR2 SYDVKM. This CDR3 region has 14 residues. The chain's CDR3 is CASMGGGQSYGYTF. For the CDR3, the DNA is TGTGCCAGCATGGGCGGGGGCCAGAGCTATGGCTACACCTTC.

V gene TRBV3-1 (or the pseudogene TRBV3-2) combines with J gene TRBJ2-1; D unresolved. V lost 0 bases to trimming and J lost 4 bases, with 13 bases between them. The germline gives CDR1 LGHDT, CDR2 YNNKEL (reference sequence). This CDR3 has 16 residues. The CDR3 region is CASSQEGSARYNEQFF. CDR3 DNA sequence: TGTGCCAGCAGCCAAGAGGGCTCGGCTCGATACAATGAGCAGTTCTTC.

Here the CDR3 reads CASSPGVADTQYF. The DNA of the CDR3 is TGTGCCAGCAGCCCGGGGGTTGCAGATACGCAGTATTTT. The V call is TRBV11-3, the J call TRBJ2-3, with a weak D call TRBD2 (6 bases). The CDR3 spans 13 residues. The V end lost 5 bases, the J end lost 4 bases, and 10 bases lay between the germline ends. Germline loops: CDR1 SGHNT, CDR2 YENEEA.

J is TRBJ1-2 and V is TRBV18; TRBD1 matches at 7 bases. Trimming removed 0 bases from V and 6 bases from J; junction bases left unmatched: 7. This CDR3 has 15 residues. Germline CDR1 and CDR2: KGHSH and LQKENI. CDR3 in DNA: TGTGCCAGCTCACCACCCAAGGGGGCAAAGGATGGCTACACCTTC. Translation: CASSPPKGAKDGYTF.

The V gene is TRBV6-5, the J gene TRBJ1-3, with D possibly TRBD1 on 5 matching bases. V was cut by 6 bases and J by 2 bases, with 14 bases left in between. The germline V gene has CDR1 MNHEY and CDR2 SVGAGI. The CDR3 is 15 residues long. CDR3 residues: CASSLYRPPGNTIYF. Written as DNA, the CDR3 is TGTGCCAGCAGCTTGTACAGGCCCCCTGGAAACACCATATATTTT.

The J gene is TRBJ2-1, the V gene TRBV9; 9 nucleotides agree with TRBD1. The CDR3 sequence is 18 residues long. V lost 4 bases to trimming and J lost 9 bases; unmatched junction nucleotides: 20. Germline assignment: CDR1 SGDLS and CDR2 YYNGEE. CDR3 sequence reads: CASSPTNPRGDRAGEQFF. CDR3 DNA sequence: TGTGCCAGCAGCCCAACGAACCCCCGCGGGGACAGGGCGGGTGAGCAGTTCTTC.

The CDR3 nucleotides are TGTGCCAGCAGTCGACAGGGATTGGACACCATATATTTT. As protein: CASSRQGLDTIYF. The rearrangement joins TRBV12-3 or TRBV12-4 to TRBJ1-3, with TRBD1 matching 7 bases. V was pared by 5 bases and J by 8 bases, with 6 bases of the junction left unmatched. The CDR3 loop spans 13 amino acids.

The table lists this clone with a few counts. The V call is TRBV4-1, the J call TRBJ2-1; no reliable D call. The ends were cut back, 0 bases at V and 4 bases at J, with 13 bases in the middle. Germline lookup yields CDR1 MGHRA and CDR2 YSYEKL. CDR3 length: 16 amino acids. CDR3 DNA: TGCGCCAGCAGCCAAGATGGTTCTCGGCGGTACAATGAGCAGTTCTTC. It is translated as CASSQDGSRRYNEQFF.

CDR3 coding DNA: TGTGCCAGCAGTTTGGCGGGAGGCCCCTACGAGCAGTACTTC. This codes for CASSLAGGPYEQYF. The chain joins TRBV27 to TRBJ2-7; 8 bases agree with TRBD2. The CDR3 extends over 14 amino acids. Germline trimming cut 3 bases from V and 2 bases from J; bases unmatched to any gene: 3. Germline-derived CDR1 and CDR2 are MNHEY and SMNVEV (reference sequence).

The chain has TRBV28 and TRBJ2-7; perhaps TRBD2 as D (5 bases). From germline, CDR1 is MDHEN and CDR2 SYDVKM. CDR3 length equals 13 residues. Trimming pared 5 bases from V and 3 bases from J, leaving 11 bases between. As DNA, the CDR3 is TGTGCCAGCAGTGGAGGAGGCGGCTACGAGCAGTACGTC. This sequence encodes CASSGGGGYEQYV.

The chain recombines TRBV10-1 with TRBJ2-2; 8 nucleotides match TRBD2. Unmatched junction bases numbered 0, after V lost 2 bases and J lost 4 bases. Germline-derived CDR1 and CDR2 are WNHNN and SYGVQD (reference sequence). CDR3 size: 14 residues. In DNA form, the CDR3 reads TGCGCCAGCAGTGAGCGGGAGGGCACCGGGGAGCTGTTTTTT. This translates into CASSEREGTGELFF.

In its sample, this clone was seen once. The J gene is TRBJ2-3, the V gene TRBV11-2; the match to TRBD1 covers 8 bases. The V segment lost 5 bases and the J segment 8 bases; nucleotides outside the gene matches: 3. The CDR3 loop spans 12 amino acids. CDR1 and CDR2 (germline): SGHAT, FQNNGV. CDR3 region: CASSPTGGTQYF. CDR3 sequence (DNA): TGTGCCAGCAGCCCAACAGGGGGTACGCAGTATTTT.

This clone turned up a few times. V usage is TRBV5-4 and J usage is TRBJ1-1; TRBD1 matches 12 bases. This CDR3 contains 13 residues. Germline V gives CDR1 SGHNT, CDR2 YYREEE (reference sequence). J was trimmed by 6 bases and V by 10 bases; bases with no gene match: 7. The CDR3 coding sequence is TGTGCCGCCAGGGGACAGGGGGCTGCTGAAGCTTTCTTT. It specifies CAARGQGAAEAFF.

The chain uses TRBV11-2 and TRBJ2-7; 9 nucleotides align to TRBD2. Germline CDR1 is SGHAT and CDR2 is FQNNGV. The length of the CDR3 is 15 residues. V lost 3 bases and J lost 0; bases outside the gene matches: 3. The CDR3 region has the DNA TGTGCCAGCAGCTTTCGACTAGCGGCCTCCTACGAGCAGTACGTC. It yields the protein CASSFRLAASYEQYV.

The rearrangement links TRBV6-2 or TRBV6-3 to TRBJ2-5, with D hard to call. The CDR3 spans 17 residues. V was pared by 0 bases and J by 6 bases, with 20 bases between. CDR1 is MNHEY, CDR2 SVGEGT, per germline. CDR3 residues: CASSYSKLERLGKTQYF. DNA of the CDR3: TGTGCCAGCAGTTACTCGAAGCTAGAGCGATTAGGAAAGACCCAGTACTTC.

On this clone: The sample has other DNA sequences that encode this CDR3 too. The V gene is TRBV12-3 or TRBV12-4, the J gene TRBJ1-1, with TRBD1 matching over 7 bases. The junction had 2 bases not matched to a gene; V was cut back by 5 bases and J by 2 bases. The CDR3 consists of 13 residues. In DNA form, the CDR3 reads TGTGCCAGCAGTCGACAGGGCAACACTGAAGCTTTCTTT. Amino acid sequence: CASSRQGNTEAFF.

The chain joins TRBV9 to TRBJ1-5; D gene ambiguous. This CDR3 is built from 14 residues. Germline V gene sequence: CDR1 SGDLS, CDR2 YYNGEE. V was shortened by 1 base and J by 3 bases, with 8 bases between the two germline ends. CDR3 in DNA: TGTGCCAGCAGCGTACACGGTTACAATCAGCCCCAGCATTTT. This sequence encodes CASSVHGYNQPQHF.

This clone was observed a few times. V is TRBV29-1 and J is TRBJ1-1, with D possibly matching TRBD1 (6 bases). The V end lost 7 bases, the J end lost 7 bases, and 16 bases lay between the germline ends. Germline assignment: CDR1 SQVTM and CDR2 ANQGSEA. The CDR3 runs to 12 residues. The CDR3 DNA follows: TGCAGCGCCACCGGGGGGGCCGGTGAAGCTTTCTTT. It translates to CSATGGAGEAFF.

The CDR3 DNA sequence: TGCAGCGCCTCGCTAACCGGGACAGGGAATACTGAAGCTTTCTTT. This codes for CSASLTGTGNTEAFF. The chain couples TRBV29-1 to TRBJ1-1; 9 nucleotides agree with TRBD1. V shed 7 bases and J 5 bases; nucleotides not matched to a gene: 14. The germline CDR1 and CDR2 sequences are SQVTM and ANQGSEA. This CDR3 has 15 residues.

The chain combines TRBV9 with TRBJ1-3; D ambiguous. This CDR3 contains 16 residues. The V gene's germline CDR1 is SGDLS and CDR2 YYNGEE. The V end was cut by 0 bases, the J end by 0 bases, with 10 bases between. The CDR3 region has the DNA TGTGCCAGCAGCGTAGGCGGAGGCAGCTCTGGAAACACCATATATTTT. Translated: CASSVGGGSSGNTIYF.

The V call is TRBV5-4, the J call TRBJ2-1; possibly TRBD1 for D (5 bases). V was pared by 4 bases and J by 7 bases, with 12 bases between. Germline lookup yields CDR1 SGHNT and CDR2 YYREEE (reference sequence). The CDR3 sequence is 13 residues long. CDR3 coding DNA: TGTGCCAGCAGCCACTTGGGGCGTAATGAGCAGTTCTTC. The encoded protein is CASSHLGRNEQFF.

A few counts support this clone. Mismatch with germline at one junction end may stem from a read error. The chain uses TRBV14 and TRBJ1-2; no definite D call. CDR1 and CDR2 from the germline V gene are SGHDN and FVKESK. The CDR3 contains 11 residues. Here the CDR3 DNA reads TGTGCCAGCAGCCAAGTCGGCCAGGTGGACTTC. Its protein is CASSQVGQVDF. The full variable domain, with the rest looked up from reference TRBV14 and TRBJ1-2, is EAGVTQFPSHSVIEKGQTVTLRCDPISGHDNLYWYRRVMGKEIKFLLHFVKESKQDESGMPNNRFLAERTGGTYSTLKVQPAELEDSGVYFCASSQVGQVDFGSGTRLTVV.

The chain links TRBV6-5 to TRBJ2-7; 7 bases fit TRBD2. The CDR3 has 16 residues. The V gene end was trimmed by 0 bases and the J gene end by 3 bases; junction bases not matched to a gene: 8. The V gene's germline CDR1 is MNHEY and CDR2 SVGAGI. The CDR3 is CASSYSGGRARYEQYF. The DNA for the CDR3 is TGTGCCAGCAGTTACTCCGGGGGGAGGGCCCGCTACGAGCAGTACTTC.